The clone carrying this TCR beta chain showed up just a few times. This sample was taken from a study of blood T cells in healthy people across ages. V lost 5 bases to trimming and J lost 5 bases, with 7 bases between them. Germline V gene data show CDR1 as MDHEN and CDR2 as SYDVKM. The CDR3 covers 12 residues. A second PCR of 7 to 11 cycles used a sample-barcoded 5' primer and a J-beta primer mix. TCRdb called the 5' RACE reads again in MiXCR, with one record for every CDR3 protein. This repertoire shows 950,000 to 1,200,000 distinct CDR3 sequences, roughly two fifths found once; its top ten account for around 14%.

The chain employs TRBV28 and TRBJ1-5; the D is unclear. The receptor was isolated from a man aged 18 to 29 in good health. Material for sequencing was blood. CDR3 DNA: TGTGCCAGCAGTCCACCCTATCAGCCCCAGCATTTT. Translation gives CASSPPYQPQHF.